These 25 T cell receptor beta chains were all obtained from the same sample, sequenced in a study of early T cells in non-severe SARS-CoV-2 infection. TCRdb independently ran MiXCR on the 5' RACE reads; one entry per CDR3 protein. The sample lists more than 20,000 distinct CDR3 sequences, around 4.5% seen once, with less than 20% in the top ten. The specimen was whole blood. These receptors were collected from an adult who was a healthcare worker with PCR-confirmed SARS-CoV-2 infection or an uninfected control (not recorded which).

The table lists this clonotype with many counts. The chain employs TRBV20-1 and TRBJ2-5; no clear D. Per the germline V gene, CDR1 is DFQATT and CDR2 is SNEGSKA (reference sequence). The germline V and J ends were trimmed by 5 bases and 8 bases, with 12 bases remaining between them. The CDR3 totals 11 residues. The CDR3 is CSAPTPRTQYF. DNA of the CDR3: TGCAGTGCTCCTACTCCGCGAACCCAGTACTTC.

This clonotype came up many times. The V gene is TRBV28, the J gene TRBJ2-7; TRBD2 matches 9 bases. Per germline, CDR1 MDHEN and CDR2 SYDVKM. The CDR3 has 15 residues. V trimming: 4 bases; J trimming: 0 bases; junction bases outside the gene matches: 4. CDR3 in amino acids: CASSSLSGSSYEQYF. For the CDR3, the DNA is TGTGCCAGCAGTTCGCTTAGCGGGAGCTCCTACGAGCAGTACTTC. The entire variable domain, with the rest obtained from reference TRBV28 and TRBJ2-7, is as follows: DVKVTQSSRYLVKRTGEKVFLECVQDMDHENMFWYRQDPGLGLRLIYFSYDVKMKEKGDIPEGYSVSREKKERFSLILESASTNQTSMYLCASSSLSGSSYEQYFGPGTRLTVT.

This clonotype appeared a few times. This rearrangement joins TRBV19 to TRBJ2-3, with TRBD2 matching over 9 bases. CDR1 LNHDA and CDR2 SQIVND come from the germline V gene (reference sequence). Trimming at V came to 4 bases and at J to 0 bases, leaving 5 bases not matched to a gene. This CDR3 spans 16 amino acids. The CDR3 DNA reads TGTGCCAGTAGTAAGATTACTAGCGGGAGCACAGATACGCAGTATTTT. It encodes CASSKITSGSTDTQYF. Full variable domain (outside the CDR3, taken from reference TRBV19 and TRBJ2-3): DGGITQSPKYLFRKEGQNVTLSCEQNLNHDAMYWYRQDPGQGLRLIYYSQIVNDFQKGDIAEGYSVSREKKESFPLTVTSAQKNPTAFYLCASSKITSGSTDTQYFGPGTRLTVL.

This clonotype appeared many times. The chain carries TRBV15 and TRBJ1-4; maybe TRBD1 (6 bases). V was cut by 5 bases and J by 1 base, with 14 bases left in between. Germline CDR1 LNHNV, CDR2 YYDKDF (reference sequence). The CDR3 runs to 16 residues. The CDR3 reads CATSGGPRGTNEKLFF. CDR3 in DNA: TGTGCCACCAGCGGAGGCCCCAGGGGAACTAATGAAAAACTGTTTTTT.

This clonotype was detected many times. This sequence joins TRBV7-2 and TRBJ2-7; unclear D gene. Germline V gene lookup returns CDR1 SGHTA and CDR2 FQGNSA. The germline V and J ends were trimmed by 5 bases and 0 bases, with 11 bases remaining between them. The CDR3 has 14 amino acids. The CDR3 is CASSPQFHSYEQYF. The CDR3 nucleotides read TGTGCCAGCAGCCCACAGTTCCACTCCTACGAGCAGTACTTC.

This clonotype came up many times. The gene calls are TRBV5-6 and TRBJ2-1; perhaps TRBD1 as D (5 bases). There are 12 residues in the CDR3. The V end lost 4 bases, the J end lost 7 bases, and 9 bases lay between the germline ends. The germline V gene encodes CDR1 SGHDT and CDR2 YYEEEE. For the CDR3, the DNA is TGTGCCAGCAGCAAACACAGGAATGAGCAGTTCTTC. Protein: CASSKHRNEQFF.

This chain connects TRBV20-1 to TRBJ2-2; 12 bases map to TRBD2. V gave up 5 bases and J gave up 4 bases; unmatched junction bases: 17. The germline V gene encodes CDR1 DFQATT and CDR2 SNEGSKA (reference sequence). This CDR3 is built from 19 residues. The CDR3 protein is CSAVDMGLAGGRSTGELFF. Written as DNA, the CDR3 is TGCAGTGCTGTCGATATGGGACTAGCGGGCGGGCGGTCCACCGGGGAGCTGTTTTTT.

This clonotype was recorded at least ten times. The V call is TRBV7-2, the J call TRBJ1-2, with D maybe TRBD1 (6 bases). CDR1 SGHTA and CDR2 FQGNSA come from the germline V gene. V shed 5 bases and J shed 4 bases, with 14 bases lying between them. The CDR3 has 14 residues. The CDR3: CASSSRTAAYGYTF. The CDR3 DNA reads as TGTGCCAGCAGCAGTCGGACAGCCGCCTATGGCTACACCTTC.

This clonotype was found many times. This chain uses TRBV7-9 with TRBJ2-7; tentatively, D is TRBD1 or TRBD2 (5 bases each). This CDR3 has 14 residues. Trimming removed 5 bases from V and 3 bases from J, with 14 bases in between. Germline loops: CDR1 SEHNR, CDR2 FQNEAQ (reference sequence). CDR3 sequence: CASSHRDQGYEQYF. The CDR3 DNA reads TGTGCCAGCAGCCACCGGGATCAGGGCTACGAGCAGTACTTC.

The V gene is TRBV4-3, the J gene TRBJ1-1; possible D gene TRBD1, 6 bases. Trimming pared 4 bases from V and 1 base from J, leaving 16 bases between. Germline values: CDR1 LGHNA, CDR2 YSLEER. The CDR3 is made up of 16 amino acids. This CDR3 is CASSRTTGTGNTEAFF. Written as DNA, the CDR3 is TGCGCCAGCAGCCGCACTACAGGGACTGGGAACACTGAAGCTTTCTTT.

The table lists this clonotype with a few counts. The gene calls are TRBV11-2 and TRBJ2-3, with D unresolved. The CDR3 runs to 14 residues. V was pared by 2 bases and J by 2 bases, with 8 bases between. Germline values: CDR1 SGHAT, CDR2 FQNNGV. CDR3 in amino acids: CASSLRVTTDTQYF. CDR3 DNA: TGTGCCAGCAGCTTACGTGTCACCACAGATACGCAGTATTTT.

This clonotype was seen ten or more times. V and J are TRBV10-3 and TRBJ2-3; TRBD2 agrees at 7 bases. The V and J ends lost 4 bases and 2 bases, in that order; junction bases with no gene match: 3. This CDR3 has 14 amino acids. The V gene's germline CDR1 is ENHRY and CDR2 SYGVKD. CDR3 coding DNA: TGTGCCATCAGTGCAGCGGGGCCCACAGATACGCAGTATTTT. Encoded protein: CAISAAGPTDTQYF.

This chain links TRBV2 with TRBJ2-1, with 8 positions matching TRBD2. V shed 7 bases and J 4 bases; nucleotides not matched to a gene: 15. The CDR3 covers 17 residues. Germline CDR1 is SNHLY and CDR2 is FYNNEI. CDR3 region: CASKRGESGSSYNEQFF. CDR3 sequence (DNA): TGTGCCAGCAAGAGAGGGGAAAGCGGGAGTTCATACAATGAGCAGTTCTTC.

This chain connects TRBV2 to TRBJ2-5, with a weak D call TRBD1 (6 bases). V lost 1 base and J lost 3, with 21 bases in between. This CDR3 has 18 amino acids. The germline gives CDR1 SNHLY, CDR2 FYNNEI. CDR3 residues: CASSEGRTVSRQEETQYF. Written as DNA, the CDR3 is TGTGCCAGCAGTGAAGGGCGGACAGTTAGTCGTCAAGAAGAGACCCAGTACTTC. The variable domain in full, with the rest retrieved from reference TRBV2 and TRBJ2-5, is EPEVTQTPSHQVTQMGQEVILRCVPISNHLYFYWYRQILGQKVEFLVSFYNNEISEKSEIFDDQFSVERPDGSNFTLKIRSTKLEDSAMYFCASSEGRTVSRQEETQYFGPGTRLLVL.

This clonotype came up many times. This sequence joins TRBV7-8 and TRBJ1-2; D remains unclear. The CDR3 has 15 residues. V was pared by 1 base and J by 2 bases, with 11 bases between. CDR1 is SGHVS, CDR2 FQNEAQ, per germline. The CDR3, as DNA: TGTGCCAGCAGCTTAGTCGGTGAAGGCAACTATGGCTACACCTTC. This encodes CASSLVGEGNYGYTF.

This clonotype has at least ten counts. The chain uses TRBV2 and TRBJ2-7; 14 nucleotides match TRBD2. Germline V gene sequence: CDR1 SNHLY, CDR2 FYNNEI. The length of the CDR3 is 16 residues. With V trimmed by 1 base and J by 2 bases, 1 base remained unmatched. The CDR3, as DNA: TGTGCCAGCAGTGAAGTGACTAGCGGGAGGGCCTACGAGCAGTACTTC. Amino acid sequence: CASSEVTSGRAYEQYF.

This chain connects TRBV5-4 to TRBJ2-7; no clear D gene. The V gene's germline CDR1 is SGHNT and CDR2 YYREEE (reference sequence). This CDR3 spans 14 amino acids. V gave up 3 bases and J gave up 6 bases, with 16 bases separating them. DNA for the CDR3: TGTGCCAGCAGCTCAGGACCTCAGACACCCGAGCAGTACTTC. Protein product: CASSSGPQTPEQYF.

By share, this clonotype counts as medium-sized. The gene calls are TRBV28 and TRBJ1-2, with D uncertain. The V end lost 6 bases, the J end lost 4 bases, and 12 bases lay between the germline ends. The CDR3 loop spans 13 amino acids. The germline gives CDR1 MDHEN, CDR2 SYDVKM. The CDR3 loop is CASRTSGSYGYTF. As DNA, the CDR3 is TGTGCCAGCAGGACGAGCGGGTCCTATGGCTACACCTTC.

This clonotype was counted only a few times. This chain connects TRBV28 to TRBJ2-1; D is uncertain. Germline V gene sequence: CDR1 MDHEN, CDR2 SYDVKM. This CDR3 is 15 amino acids long. The germline V and J ends were trimmed by 8 bases and 6 bases, with 20 bases remaining between them. CDR3 region: CASPKLGPSVNEQFF. CDR3 sequence (DNA): TGTGCCAGCCCTAAACTCGGTCCCAGCGTCAATGAGCAGTTCTTC.

In its sample, this clonotype was seen a few times. The V and J genes are TRBV7-2 and TRBJ2-5, with 12 bases aligning to TRBD2. The CDR3 has 18 residues. The V gene's germline CDR1 is SGHTA and CDR2 FQGNSA. The trim removed 3 bases at V and 4 bases at J, leaving 12 bases unmatched. As DNA, the CDR3 is TGTGCCAGCAGCTTGGGTCTAGCGGGAGGGCGAGGGTCAGAGACCCAGTACTTC. This sequence encodes CASSLGLAGGRGSETQYF.

Ten or more counts support this clonotype. This chain joins TRBV28 and TRBJ1-2; possibly TRBD1 for D (6 bases). Germline CDR1 and CDR2: MDHEN and SYDVKM. Trimming took off 5 bases at V and 6 bases at J, with 13 bases between the two ends. This CDR3 spans 13 amino acids. CDR3 residues: CASSTTPGDGYTF. The CDR3 bases are TGTGCCAGCAGTACGACTCCAGGGGATGGCTACACCTTC.

With respect to this clonotype: Relative to the germline gene, one junction end is altered; a read error may explain this. The chain recombines TRBV7-7 with TRBJ2-3; the D is unclear. Germline V gene sequence: CDR1 SSHAT, CDR2 FNYEAQ (reference sequence). CDR3 length equals 13 residues. The CDR3 DNA is TGTGCTAGCAGCTTAGGCAGGAGAGATACGCAGTATTTT. Translation gives CASSLGRRDTQYF.

CDR3 sequence reads: CASKPGLAGDNEQFF. The CDR3 bases are TGTGCCAGTAAACCGGGTCTAGCGGGAGACAATGAGCAGTTCTTC. The rearrangement uses TRBV19 and TRBJ2-1; 10 nucleotides line up with TRBD2. The J segment lost 5 bases and the V segment lost 7 bases, leaving 8 bases of the junction unmatched. Germline CDR1 and CDR2: LNHDA and SQIVND (reference sequence). The CDR3 is 15 residues long.

The chain employs TRBV20-1 and TRBJ2-2; 8 positions agree with TRBD1. CDR3 size: 15 residues. The J segment lost 7 bases and the V segment lost 5 bases, leaving 12 bases of the junction unmatched. The germline V gene has CDR1 DFQATT and CDR2 SNEGSKA (reference sequence). CDR3 DNA sequence: TGCAGTGCTCCCAGCCAGGGGGCGCTTGGCGGGGAGCTGTTTTTT. Translating gives CSAPSQGALGGELFF.

The V call is TRBV28, the J call TRBJ2-7; D uncertain. Germline lookup yields CDR1 MDHEN and CDR2 SYDVKM. This CDR3 region has 11 residues. With 3 bases removed from V and 9 bases from J, the gap between germline ends came to 9 bases. The CDR3 nucleotides are TGTGCCAGCAGTTTCGGGCCCCGGCAGTACTTC. Its translation: CASSFGPRQYF. The variable domain in full, with the rest retrieved from reference TRBV28 and TRBJ2-7, is DVKVTQSSRYLVKRTGEKVFLECVQDMDHENMFWYRQDPGLGLRLIYFSYDVKMKEKGDIPEGYSVSREKKERFSLILESASTNQTSMYLCASSFGPRQYFGPGTRLTVT.